The 18 T cell receptor beta chains below come from one sample, sequenced in a study of OX40 agonist ivuxolimab in advanced cancers. Sequencing was performed with immunoSEQ multiplex PCR; in TCRdb, only in-frame clones are kept and a portion is missing. The sample has roughly 46,000 clones; roughly nine tenths are singletons. The source was CD4+ or CD8+ T cells sorted from blood, collected in a trial of the OX40 agonist ivuxolimab. These receptors were obtained from an adult with an advanced solid tumor such as melanoma, head and neck, liver or kidney cancer.

This clone has more than one count but fewer than ten. V and J are TRBV4-1 and TRBJ1-1, with D unresolved. Trimming took off 3 bases at V and 0 bases at J, with 2 bases between the two ends. Germline lookup yields CDR1 MGHRA and CDR2 YSYEKL. The CDR3 covers 12 residues. The CDR3 sequence is CASSQVNTEAFF. The CDR3 nucleotides read TGCGCCAGCAGCCAGGTGAACACTGAAGCTTTCTTT.

V and J are TRBV7-6 and TRBJ1-1; TRBD1 agrees at 9 bases. Per the germline V gene, CDR1 is SGHVS and CDR2 is FNYEAQ. With 2 bases clipped from V and 6 bases from J, the junction kept 13 bases outside the gene matches. CDR3 length: 17 residues. The CDR3 reads CASSLTPGTGGAPEAFF. CDR3 DNA: TGTGCCAGCAGCTTAACACCAGGCACAGGGGGCGCCCCTGAAGCTTTCTTT.

The CDR3 protein is CASSLGLASSYEQYV. The CDR3 nucleotides read TGTGCCAGCAGCTTAGGTTTGGCGAGCTCCTACGAGCAGTACGTC. This chain links TRBV5-5 with TRBJ2-7; the D is unclear. The CDR3 extends over 15 amino acids. The germline gives CDR1 SGHKS, CDR2 YYEKEE (reference sequence). The V end was cut by 2 bases, the J end by 0 bases, with 12 bases between.

The CDR3 here is CASSSKETQYF. The CDR3 DNA reads TGTGCCAGCAGCTCTAAAGAGACCCAGTACTTC. The chain has TRBV7-9 and TRBJ2-5; D not resolved. Germline V gene data show CDR1 as SEHNR and CDR2 as FQNEAQ (reference sequence). The V end was cut by 4 bases, the J end by 3 bases, with 3 bases between. The CDR3 runs 11 residues.

The CDR3 DNA reads as TGTGCCAGCAGCTTTGGGGTAATGAATGAGCAGTTCTTC. Encoded protein: CASSFGVMNEQFF. The rearrangement uses TRBV7-9 and TRBJ2-1, with unresolved D. V gave up 3 bases and J gave up 7 bases, with 10 bases separating them. The CDR3 contains 13 residues. The germline V gene has CDR1 SEHNR and CDR2 FQNEAQ (reference sequence).

The chain joins TRBV5-6 to TRBJ1-1; D gene uncertain. Germline CDR1 and CDR2: SGHDT and YYEEEE. The CDR3 has 12 amino acids. V shed 3 bases and J shed 7 bases, with 10 bases lying between them. The CDR3 coding sequence is TGTGCCAGCAGCTGGGGAAATGGTGAAGCTTTCTTT. This codes for CASSWGNGEAFF.

The chain has TRBV9 and TRBJ2-1; possible D gene TRBD2, 6 bases. CDR3 length: 12 amino acids. Germline V lookup: CDR1 SGDLS, CDR2 YYNGEE. Between the trimmed V and J ends, which lost 4 bases and 9 bases, there was a span of 11 bases. Here the CDR3 reads CASSLQGLEQFF. The DNA of the CDR3 is TGTGCCAGCAGCCTCCAGGGACTTGAGCAGTTCTTC.

The rearrangement links TRBV7-6 to TRBJ2-1; 9 positions match TRBD1. CDR1 is SGHVS and CDR2 is FNYEAQ in the germline V gene. With V trimmed by 4 bases and J by 2 bases, 6 bases remained unmatched. The CDR3 has 16 amino acids. The CDR3 loop reads CASSSPRTGAYNEQFF. In DNA form, the CDR3 reads TGTGCCAGCAGCTCCCCCAGGACAGGGGCCTACAATGAGCAGTTCTTC.

This sequence joins TRBV4-1 and TRBJ1-6; no firm D call. CDR1 and CDR2 from the germline V gene are MGHRA and YSYEKL. V was cut by 1 base and J by 8 bases, with 12 bases left in between. This CDR3 region has 15 residues. The CDR3 spells CASSQVELSDSPLHF. The CDR3 DNA reads TGCGCCAGCAGCCAAGTAGAGTTATCGGATTCACCCCTCCACTTT.

V is TRBV7-9 and J is TRBJ1-2; the D is unclear. In germline, CDR1 is SEHNR, CDR2 FQNEAQ (reference sequence). This CDR3 spans 14 amino acids. V dropped 5 bases and J dropped 4 bases, with 14 bases sitting between them. The CDR3 spells CASSGLPTVYGYTF. The CDR3 region has the DNA TGTGCCAGCAGCGGTCTACCGACGGTCTATGGCTACACCTTC.

This rearrangement joins TRBV30 to TRBJ2-7, with 11 nucleotides matching TRBD1. Germline lookup yields CDR1 GTSNPN and CDR2 SVGIG (reference sequence). J was trimmed by 4 bases and V by 0 bases; bases with no gene match: 11. The CDR3 loop spans 17 amino acids. CDR3 in amino acids: CAWSVPIRGQGAYEQYF. The DNA for the CDR3 is TGTGCCTGGAGTGTACCGATTCGCGGACAGGGGGCATACGAGCAGTACTTC.

DNA for the CDR3: TGCGCCAGCAGCCAAGTGGACCGGCAAACCTATAATTCACCCCTCCACTTT. It encodes CASSQVDRQTYNSPLHF. The chain has TRBV4-1 and TRBJ1-6; the D is unclear. The V gene lost 1 base and the J gene lost 2 bases, with 12 bases spanning the gap. The CDR3 is 17 residues long. Germline V CDR1 and CDR2: MGHRA, YSYEKL.

This chain joins TRBV28 and TRBJ1-1, with D unclear. This CDR3 has 12 amino acids. Per germline, CDR1 MDHEN and CDR2 SYDVKM. The ends were cut back, 2 bases at V and 1 base at J, with 2 bases in the middle. CDR3: CASSLGNTEAFF. The DNA for the CDR3 is TGTGCCAGCAGTTTAGGGAACACTGAAGCTTTCTTT.

V is TRBV16 and J is TRBJ1-5, with 7 bases aligning to TRBD1. J was trimmed by 7 bases and V by 3 bases; bases with no gene match: 6. This CDR3 is built from 14 residues. CDR1 is KGHSY, CDR2 FQNENV, per germline. Here the CDR3 reads CASSQPDRDQPQHF. Here the CDR3 DNA reads TGTGCCAGCAGCCAGCCCGACAGGGACCAGCCCCAGCATTTT.

The rearrangement uses TRBV28 and TRBJ2-7, with 8 bases fitting TRBD2. The CDR3 totals 13 residues. The ends lost 8 bases at V and 3 bases at J; junction bases unmatched: 6. Germline CDR1 reads MDHEN; CDR2 reads SYDVKM. This chain's CDR3 is CASCAGGDYEQYF. The CDR3 DNA reads TGTGCCAGCTGTGCGGGGGGTGACTACGAGCAGTACTTC.

This chain joins TRBV19 and TRBJ1-1; TRBD1 might be the D (6 bases). Trimming took off 3 bases at V and 0 bases at J, with 11 bases between the two ends. This CDR3 comprises 15 residues. CDR1 and CDR2 from the germline V gene are LNHDA and SQIVND (reference sequence). CDR3 amino acids: CASSITDSLNTEAFF. Here the CDR3 DNA reads TGTGCCAGTAGTATCACGGACAGCCTGAACACTGAAGCTTTCTTT.

The V gene is TRBV10-3, the J gene TRBJ2-1; 7 bases fit TRBD2. Per germline, CDR1 ENHRY and CDR2 SYGVKD. The V gene end was trimmed by 0 bases and the J gene end by 6 bases; junction bases not matched to a gene: 2. The CDR3 is made up of 14 amino acids. DNA for the CDR3: TGTGCCATCAGTGAGTCCCAGCGGGGCAATGAGCAGTTCTTC. Its translation: CAISESQRGNEQFF.

The chain carries TRBV5-1 and TRBJ2-1; 9 nucleotides match TRBD2. CDR3 length equals 15 residues. Germline trimming cut 1 base from V and 5 bases from J; bases unmatched to any gene: 4. Germline lookup yields CDR1 SGHRS and CDR2 YFSETQ. Written as DNA, the CDR3 is TGCGCCAGCAGCTTGTATCTAGCGGGGAACAATGAGCAGTTCTTC. Amino acids: CASSLYLAGNNEQFF.